These 30 T cell receptor delta chains were all obtained from the same sample, sequenced in a study of Vδ1+ human thymocytes. Study-level results: Highly polyclonal TRG and TRD repertoires with Gaussian CDR3 length distributions appeared in thymus.

RNA was extracted from the cells and then reverse transcribed. Pooled V-gene forward primers with one constant-region reverse primer generated the CDR3 amplicons by multiplex PCR. TCRdb redid the clone calls on the multiplex PCR reads with CATT. The sample shows approximately 58,000 delta-chain clones, less than 15% of them seen only once. The antigens these receptors bind are not known. The specimen was Vdelta1+ gamma-delta thymocytes from the thymus. Indicated subset: FACS-sorted CD3+ TCRalphabeta- TCRVdelta1+ TCRVdelta2- thymocytes. The receptor source for this set is a girl less than two years old who had congenital heart surgery.

This chain uses TRDV2 with TRDJ3; possibly TRDD2 for D (5 bases). V gave up 1 base and J gave up 0 bases, with 18 bases separating them. The CDR3 runs to 20 residues. Germline V gene data show CDR1 as GEAIGNYY and CDR2 as EKD. As DNA, the CDR3 is TGTGCCTGTGACACGCCTACAGATTTCGGGTGCTCCTGGGACACCCGACAGATGTTTTTC. It codes for CACDTPTDFGCSWDTRQMFF.

This chain joins TRDV1 and TRDJ1, with D possibly being TRDD3 (5 bases). The CDR3 contains 14 residues. The V end lost 2 bases, the J end lost 8 bases, and 15 bases lay between the germline ends. Germline V lookup: CDR1 TSWWSYY, CDR2 QGS. CDR3 residues: CALGEVPWVSKLIF. CDR3 DNA: TGTGCTCTTGGGGAAGTTCCCTGGGTTTCGAAACTCATCTTT.

This clone was counted a few times. V is TRDV1 and J is TRDJ1; 9 bases are shared with TRDD2. The V segment lost 1 base and the J segment 4 bases; nucleotides outside the gene matches: 13. The CDR3 covers 18 residues. Germline CDR1 TSWWSYY, CDR2 QGS. The CDR3 nucleotides are TGTGCTCTTGGGGAACCGGCCTTCCTACGGAATACAGGCGATAAACTCATCTTT. Protein product: CALGEPAFLRNTGDKLIF.

The genes are TRDV1 and TRDJ1; D ambiguous. The V gene lost 0 bases and the J gene lost 0 bases, with 14 bases spanning the gap. The CDR3 length is 17 residues. The germline CDR1 and CDR2 sequences are TSWWSYY and QGS. Written as DNA, the CDR3 is TGTGCTCTTGGGGAACTTAAACTAGGAGGGAACACCGATAAACTCATCTTT. This gives the protein CALGELKLGGNTDKLIF.

This clone was seen more than once but under ten times. This chain joins TRDV2 and TRDJ1; 7 bases are a match to TRDD3. Germline lookup yields CDR1 GEAIGNYY and CDR2 EKD. The CDR3 runs to 19 residues. V was pared by 6 bases and J by 0 bases, with 21 bases of the junction left unmatched. In nucleotides, the CDR3 is TGTGCCTGTCTCGCATGTACTGGGGACCCAATGAGGTACACCGATAAACTCATCTTT. Translation: CACLACTGDPMRYTDKLIF.

This chain joins TRDV2 and TRDJ1; 12 bases match TRDD3. CDR3 length: 23 residues. CDR1 and CDR2 from the germline V gene are GEAIGNYY and EKD. V shed 3 bases, J shed 0 bases, and the junction held 25 bases outside the gene matches. CDR3 in DNA: TGTGCCTGTGACCCCACTGAGGTAGTAGTTGCTGGGGGATACGACAAGTACACCGATAAACTCATCTTT. This sequence encodes CACDPTEVVVAGGYDKYTDKLIF.

The chain uses TRDV1 and TRDJ1; D is unresolved. This CDR3 has 15 amino acids. Trimming stripped 2 bases from V and 8 bases from J, with 18 bases between. Germline V gene sequence: CDR1 TSWWSYY, CDR2 QGS. CDR3 in amino acids: CALGEDKPVLLKLIF. The CDR3 DNA reads as TGTGCTCTTGGGGAAGATAAACCTGTACTGCTGAAACTCATCTTT.

This clone appeared a few times. This chain uses TRDV1 with TRDJ1, with 9 bases aligning to TRDD2. The CDR3 covers 20 residues. Germline assignment: CDR1 TSWWSYY and CDR2 QGS. The J segment lost 0 bases and the V segment lost 3 bases, leaving 17 bases of the junction unmatched. DNA of the CDR3: TGTGCTCTTGGGGACGGCCTTCCTACCCGTGGGGGCCGGTACACCGATAAACTCATCTTT. Encoded protein: CALGDGLPTRGGRYTDKLIF.

V and J are TRAV29/DV5 and TRDJ1; unclear D gene. Trimming left V 2 bases short and J 4 bases short, with 9 bases between. The CDR3 runs to 12 residues. Germline V CDR1 and CDR2: NSMFDY, ISSIKDK. The CDR3, as DNA: TGTGCAGCAAGGGCCCCACACGATAAACTCATCTTT. Translating gives CAARAPHDKLIF. The full variable domain, completed using reference TRAV29/DV5 and TRDJ1, is DQQVKQNSPSLSVQEGRISILNCDYTNSMFDYFLWYKKYPAEGPTFLISISSIKDKNEDGRFTVFLNKSAKHLSLHIVPSQPGDSAVYFCAARAPHDKLIFGKGTRVTVEP.

This clone occurred a few times. The V and J genes are TRDV1 and TRDJ1, with a weak D call TRDD3 (5 bases). The CDR3 contains 19 residues. CDR1 TSWWSYY and CDR2 QGS come from the germline V gene. V lost 2 bases and J 3 bases, leaving 25 bases between the germline ends. CDR3 in amino acids: CALGELALVGARGSDKLIF. Written as DNA, the CDR3 is TGTGCTCTTGGGGAATTGGCCCTAGTAGGGGCCAGGGGGTCCGATAAACTCATCTTT.

The table lists this clone with a few counts. The chain recombines TRDV1 with TRDJ1; 13 bases match TRDD3. Germline CDR1 reads TSWWSYY; CDR2 reads QGS. Unmatched junction bases numbered 26, after V lost 0 bases and J lost 1 base. This CDR3 is built from 25 residues. For the CDR3, the DNA is TGTGCTCTTGGGGAACTAGAATCCTTCCTCCCAGAGTACTGGGGGATACGCGGCGGCACCGATAAACTCATCTTT. Encoded protein: CALGELESFLPEYWGIRGGTDKLIF.

J is TRDJ1 and V is TRDV1; tentative D call: TRDD2 (5 bases). Germline V gives CDR1 TSWWSYY, CDR2 QGS. The length of the CDR3 is 16 residues. Trimming left V 1 base short and J 2 bases short, with 14 bases between. CDR3 sequence reads: CALGERTLPATDKLIF. CDR3 coding DNA: TGTGCTCTTGGGGAACGGACCCTACCGGCGACCGATAAACTCATCTTT.

The V and J genes are TRDV1 and TRDJ1; no clear D. This CDR3 contains 14 residues. Trimming pared 2 bases from V and 0 bases from J, leaving 7 bases between. Germline values: CDR1 TSWWSYY, CDR2 QGS. The DNA for the CDR3 is TGTGCTCTTGGGGAAAAGACGTACACCGATAAACTCATCTTT. It specifies CALGEKTYTDKLIF.

A few counts support this clone. An end of the junction differs from the germline gene, which may be a read error. The chain couples TRDV1 to TRDJ1; a possible D gene is TRDD3 (5 bases). CDR3 length: 16 amino acids. The germline gives CDR1 TSWWSYY, CDR2 QGS. The CDR3 spells CALGSKPGVGPDKLIF. The CDR3 bases are TGCGCTCTTGGGTCCAAACCAGGCGTGGGGCCCGATAAACTCATCTTT.

The V gene is TRDV1, the J gene TRDJ1; D remains ambiguous. Trimming took 2 bases from V and 0 from J, leaving 13 bases between them. The CDR3 has 16 amino acids. Germline V gene data show CDR1 as TSWWSYY and CDR2 as QGS. The CDR3 protein is CALGEDPCLDTDKLIF. The DNA of the CDR3 is TGTGCTCTTGGGGAAGATCCGTGCCTAGACACCGATAAACTCATCTTT.

V gene TRDV1 combines with J gene TRDJ1, with 11 bases lining up with TRDD3. V was pared by 0 bases and J by 0 bases, with 15 bases of the junction left unmatched. The CDR3 covers 21 residues. CDR1 and CDR2 (germline): TSWWSYY, QGS. The CDR3 reads CALGELGEELGDMWDTDKLIF. CDR3 nucleotides: TGTGCTCTTGGGGAACTAGGGGAGGAACTGGGGGATATGTGGGACACCGATAAACTCATCTTT.

This clone has a handful of counts. This chain connects TRDV1 to TRDJ1, with D perhaps matching TRDD2 (6 bases). The CDR3 totals 20 residues. Germline V gives CDR1 TSWWSYY, CDR2 QGS. Trimming stripped 5 bases from V and 7 bases from J, with 35 bases between. CDR3 sequence (DNA): TGTGCTCTTGGGCCGCCTAATTCCTTCCCATTAGGAGGTCGGGCCTTTAAACTCATCTTT. Amino acid sequence: CALGPPNSFPLGGRAFKLIF.

This clone has a handful of counts. The chain links TRDV1 to TRDJ1; TRDD2 agrees at 9 bases. There are 24 residues in the CDR3. Germline CDR1 TSWWSYY, CDR2 QGS. Germline trimming cut 4 bases from V and 0 bases from J; bases unmatched to any gene: 30. CDR3 protein: CALGVPAVGLPTSGDHKYTDKLIF. For the CDR3, the DNA is TGTGCTCTTGGGGTCCCCGCCGTCGGCCTTCCTACGTCTGGGGACCACAAGTACACCGATAAACTCATCTTT.

The sample holds a few counts of this clone. The chain is built from TRDV1 and TRDJ1; 12 bases line up with TRDD3. The CDR3 is 19 residues long. V dropped 4 bases and J dropped 5; count of bases not matched to a gene: 17. The germline V gene has CDR1 TSWWSYY and CDR2 QGS. The CDR3 spells CALGALPPTGGYRWDKLIF. Written as DNA, the CDR3 is TGTGCTCTTGGGGCCCTTCCTCCTACTGGGGGATACAGGTGGGATAAACTCATCTTT.

This clone turned up a few times. The gene calls are TRDV1 and TRDJ1, with 13 bases lining up with TRDD3. The CDR3 length is 22 residues. Trimming cost V 5 bases and J 0 bases; bases outside gene matches: 21. Germline-derived CDR1 and CDR2 are TSWWSYY and QGS. CDR3 in amino acids: CALGNGVTGTGGYAGYTDKLIF. For the CDR3, the DNA is TGTGCTCTTGGGAATGGAGTCACGGGTACTGGGGGATACGCAGGATACACCGATAAACTCATCTTT.

Concerning this clone itself: The junction departs from germline at one end; a sequencing error may be responsible. The chain is built from TRDV1 and TRDJ1; 11 bases agree with TRDD3. The CDR3 loop spans 14 amino acids. Germline V gene lookup returns CDR1 TSWWSYY and CDR2 QGS. This CDR3 reads CALGEPVLGDKPIF. The CDR3 DNA follows: TGTGCTCTTGGGGAACCTGTACTGGGGGATAAACCCATCTTT.

This clone has only a few counts. The chain combines TRDV1 with TRDJ1; D unclear. Trimming left V 3 bases short and J 1 base short, with 12 bases between. CDR1 and CDR2 from the germline V gene are TSWWSYY and QGS. The CDR3 covers 15 residues. Written as DNA, the CDR3 is TGTGCTCTTGGGGACGCACACCTAGGCACCGATAAACTCATCTTT. This sequence encodes CALGDAHLGTDKLIF.

In this sample, this clone turned up a few times. The chain uses TRDV1 and TRDJ1; TRDD2 might be the D (5 bases). The CDR3 has 18 amino acids. V was clipped by 4 bases and J by 2 bases, with 23 bases between them. Germline-derived CDR1 and CDR2 are TSWWSYY and QGS. The CDR3 loop is CALGAQALQRSLTDKLIF. The CDR3 coding sequence is TGTGCTCTTGGGGCGCAGGCCCTTCAGAGGTCCCTTACCGATAAACTCATCTTT.

The rearrangement uses TRDV1 and TRDJ1; TRDD3 matches at 11 bases. The CDR3 has 24 residues. The J segment lost 0 bases and the V segment lost 0 bases, leaving 24 bases of the junction unmatched. The germline CDR1 and CDR2 sequences are TSWWSYY and QGS. CDR3 sequence: CALGELAPPFRLGDTTQYTDKLIF. The DNA for the CDR3 is TGTGCTCTTGGGGAACTCGCTCCCCCTTTCCGGCTGGGGGATACCACTCAGTACACCGATAAACTCATCTTT.

The gene calls are TRDV1 and TRDJ1; TRDD3 matches at 11 bases. Germline loops: CDR1 TSWWSYY, CDR2 QGS. The CDR3 loop spans 18 amino acids. With 4 bases clipped from V and 4 bases from J, the junction kept 14 bases outside the gene matches. The CDR3 here is CALGVGPGLTGGYDKLIF. The DNA of the CDR3 is TGTGCTCTTGGGGTTGGCCCGGGCCTAACTGGGGGATACGATAAACTCATCTTT.

J is TRDJ1 and V is TRDV1, with TRDD3 matching 7 bases. The CDR3 length is 17 residues. Unmatched junction bases numbered 9, after V lost 2 bases and J lost 0 bases. Per the germline V gene, CDR1 is TSWWSYY and CDR2 is QGS. The CDR3 region is CALGEFYGGIYTDKLIF. The DNA for the CDR3 is TGTGCTCTTGGGGAATTTTACGGGGGGATTTACACCGATAAACTCATCTTT.

This chain links TRDV1 with TRDJ1; TRDD3 matches 10 bases. The CDR3 runs to 22 residues. CDR1 TSWWSYY and CDR2 QGS come from the germline V gene. V was clipped by 5 bases and J by 0 bases; unmatched bases: 24. CDR3 nucleotides: TGTGCTCTTGGGTACAAGCGCCTACGTGGTCTACTGGGGGATTGGTACACCGATAAACTCATCTTT. Translating it yields CALGYKRLRGLLGDWYTDKLIF.

This clone has a handful of counts. The V gene is TRDV1, the J gene TRDJ1; the match to TRDD3 covers 9 bases. The CDR3 covers 21 residues. Germline CDR1 reads TSWWSYY; CDR2 reads QGS. V lost 2 bases to trimming and J lost 1 base; unmatched junction nucleotides: 20. The CDR3 here is CALGEFSLLGAGGFFTDKLIF. DNA for the CDR3: TGTGCTCTTGGGGAATTTTCCCTCTTGGGTGCTGGGGGATTCTTCACCGATAAACTCATCTTT.

The chain combines TRDV1 with TRDJ1, with a tentative D call TRDD2 (5 bases). Germline loops: CDR1 TSWWSYY, CDR2 QGS. V was trimmed by 2 bases and J by 0 bases, leaving 16 bases between them. CDR3 length: 17 amino acids. CDR3 nucleotide sequence: TGTGCTCTTGGGGAAGACTCTCCTAGCTCGTACACCGATAAACTCATCTTT. It yields the protein CALGEDSPSSYTDKLIF.

There are a few counts of this clone. The chain carries TRDV1 and TRDJ1; D remains ambiguous. Trimming shortened V by 3 bases and J by 0 bases, and 20 bases separated the two germline ends. Germline assignment: CDR1 TSWWSYY and CDR2 QGS. CDR3 length: 18 residues. The CDR3 is CALGDLPGGGSYTDKLIF. The DNA of the CDR3 is TGTGCTCTTGGGGACCTCCCCGGCGGTGGGTCATACACCGATAAACTCATCTTT.